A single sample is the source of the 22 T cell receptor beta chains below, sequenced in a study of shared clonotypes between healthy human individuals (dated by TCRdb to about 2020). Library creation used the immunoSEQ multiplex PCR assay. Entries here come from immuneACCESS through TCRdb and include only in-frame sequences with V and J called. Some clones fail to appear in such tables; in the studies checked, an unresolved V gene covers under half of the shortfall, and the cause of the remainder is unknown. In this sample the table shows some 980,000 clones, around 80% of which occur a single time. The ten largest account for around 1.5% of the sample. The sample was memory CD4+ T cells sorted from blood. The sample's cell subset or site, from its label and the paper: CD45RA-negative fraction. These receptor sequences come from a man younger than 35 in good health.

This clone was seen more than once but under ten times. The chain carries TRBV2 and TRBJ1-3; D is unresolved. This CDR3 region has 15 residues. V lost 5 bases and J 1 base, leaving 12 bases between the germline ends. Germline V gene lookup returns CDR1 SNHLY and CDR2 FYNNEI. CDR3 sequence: CASSYEVGSGNTIYF. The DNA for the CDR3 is TGTGCCAGCAGTTACGAAGTAGGATCTGGAAACACCATATATTTT. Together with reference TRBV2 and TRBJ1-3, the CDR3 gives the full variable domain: EPEVTQTPSHQVTQMGQEVILRCVPISNHLYFYWYRQILGQKVEFLVSFYNNEISEKSEIFDDQFSVERPDGSNFTLKIRSTKLEDSAMYFCASSYEVGSGNTIYFGEGSWLTVV.

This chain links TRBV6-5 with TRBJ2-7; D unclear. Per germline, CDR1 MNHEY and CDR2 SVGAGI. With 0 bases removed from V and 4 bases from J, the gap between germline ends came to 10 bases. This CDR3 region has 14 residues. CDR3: CASSYSSIGYEQYF. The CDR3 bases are TGTGCCAGCAGTTACTCGAGCATCGGTTACGAGCAGTACTTC.

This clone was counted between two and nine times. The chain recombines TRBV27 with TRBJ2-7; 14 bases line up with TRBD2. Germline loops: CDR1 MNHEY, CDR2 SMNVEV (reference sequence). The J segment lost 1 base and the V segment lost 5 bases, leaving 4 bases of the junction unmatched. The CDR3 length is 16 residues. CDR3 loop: CASSRLAGGLSYEQYF. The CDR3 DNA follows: TGTGCCAGCAGTCGACTAGCGGGGGGGCTTTCCTACGAGCAGTACTTC.

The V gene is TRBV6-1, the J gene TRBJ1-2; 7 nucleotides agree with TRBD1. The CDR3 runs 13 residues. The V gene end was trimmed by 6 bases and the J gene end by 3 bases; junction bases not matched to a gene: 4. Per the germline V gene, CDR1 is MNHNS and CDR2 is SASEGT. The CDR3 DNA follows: TGTGCCAGCAGCCGTGGACAGGACTATGGCTACACCTTC. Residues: CASSRGQDYGYTF.

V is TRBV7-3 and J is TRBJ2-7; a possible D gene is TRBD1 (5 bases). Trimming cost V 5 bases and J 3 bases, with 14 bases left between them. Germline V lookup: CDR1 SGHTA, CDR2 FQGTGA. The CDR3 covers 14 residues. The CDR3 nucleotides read TGTGCCAGCAGCCCGACCGCCGACAGCTACGAGCAGTACTTC. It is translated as CASSPTADSYEQYF.

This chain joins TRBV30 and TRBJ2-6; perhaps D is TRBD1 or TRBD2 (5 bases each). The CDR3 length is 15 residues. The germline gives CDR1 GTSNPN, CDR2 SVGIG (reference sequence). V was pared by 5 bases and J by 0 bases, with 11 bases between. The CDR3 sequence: CAWRGRGSGANVLTF. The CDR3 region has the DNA TGTGCCTGGCGGGGACGGGGCTCTGGGGCCAACGTCCTGACTTTC.

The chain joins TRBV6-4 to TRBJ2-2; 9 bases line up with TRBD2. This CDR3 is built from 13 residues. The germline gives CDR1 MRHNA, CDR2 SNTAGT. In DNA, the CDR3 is TGTGCGAGGCGGGAGGGAAGCACCGGGGAGCTGTTTTTT. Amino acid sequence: CARREGSTGELFF.

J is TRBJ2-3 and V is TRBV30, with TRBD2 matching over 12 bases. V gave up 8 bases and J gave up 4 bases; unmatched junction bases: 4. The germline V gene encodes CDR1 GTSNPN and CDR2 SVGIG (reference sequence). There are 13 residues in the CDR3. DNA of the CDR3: TGTGCCCTAGCGGGAGGGCCATCAGATACGCAGTATTTT. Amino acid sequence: CALAGGPSDTQYF.

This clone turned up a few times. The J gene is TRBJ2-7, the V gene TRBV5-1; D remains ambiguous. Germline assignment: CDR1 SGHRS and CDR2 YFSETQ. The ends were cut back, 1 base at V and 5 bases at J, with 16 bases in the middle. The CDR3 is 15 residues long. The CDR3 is CASSLSGQLYDEQYF. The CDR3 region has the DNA TGCGCCAGCAGCTTGTCGGGCCAACTTTACGACGAGCAGTACTTC.

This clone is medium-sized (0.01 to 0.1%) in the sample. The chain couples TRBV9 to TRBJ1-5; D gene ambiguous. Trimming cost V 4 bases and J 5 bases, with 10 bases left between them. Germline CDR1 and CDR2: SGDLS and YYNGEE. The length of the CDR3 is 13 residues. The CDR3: CASSTGTDQPQHF. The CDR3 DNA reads TGTGCCAGCAGCACGGGTACGGATCAGCCCCAGCATTTT.

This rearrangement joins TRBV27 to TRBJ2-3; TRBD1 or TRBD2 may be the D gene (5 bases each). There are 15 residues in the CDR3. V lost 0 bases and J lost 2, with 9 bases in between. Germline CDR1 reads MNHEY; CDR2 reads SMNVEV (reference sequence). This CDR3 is CASSLSGDATDTQYF. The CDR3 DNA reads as TGTGCCAGCAGTTTATCCGGGGACGCCACAGATACGCAGTATTTT.

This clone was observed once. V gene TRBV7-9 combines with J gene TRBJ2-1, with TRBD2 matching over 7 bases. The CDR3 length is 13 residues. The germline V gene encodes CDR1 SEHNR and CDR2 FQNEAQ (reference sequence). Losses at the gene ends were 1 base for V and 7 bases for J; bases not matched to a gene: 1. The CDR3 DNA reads TGTGCCAGCAGCTTAGGACTAGCAAATGAGCAGTTCTTC. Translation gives CASSLGLANEQFF.

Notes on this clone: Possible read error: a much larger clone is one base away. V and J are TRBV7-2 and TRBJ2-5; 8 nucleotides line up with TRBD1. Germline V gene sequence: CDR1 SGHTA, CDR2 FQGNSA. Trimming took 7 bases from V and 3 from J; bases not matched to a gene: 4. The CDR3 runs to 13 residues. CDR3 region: CASTRTGKETQYF. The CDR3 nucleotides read TGTGCCAGCACCCGGACAGGGAAAGAGACCCAGTACTTC.

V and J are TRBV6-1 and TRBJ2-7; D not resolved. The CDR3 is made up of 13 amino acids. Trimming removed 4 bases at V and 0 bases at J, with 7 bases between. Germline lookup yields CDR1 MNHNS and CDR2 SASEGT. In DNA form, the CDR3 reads TGTGCCAGCAGTGGGTCAGGCTCCTACGAGCAGTACTTC. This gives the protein CASSGSGSYEQYF.

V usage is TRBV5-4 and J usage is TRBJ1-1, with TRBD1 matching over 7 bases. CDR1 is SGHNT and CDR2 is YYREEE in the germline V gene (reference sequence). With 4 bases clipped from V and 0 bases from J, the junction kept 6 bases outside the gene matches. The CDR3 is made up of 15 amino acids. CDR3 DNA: TGTGCCAGCAGCCCGCCGGACAGGATGAACACTGAAGCTTTCTTT. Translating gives CASSPPDRMNTEAFF.

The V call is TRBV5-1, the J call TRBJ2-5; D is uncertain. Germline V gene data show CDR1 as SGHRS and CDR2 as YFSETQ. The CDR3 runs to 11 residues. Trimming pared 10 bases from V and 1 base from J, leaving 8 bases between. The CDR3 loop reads CAGPPQETQYF. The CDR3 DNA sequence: TGCGCCGGTCCGCCCCAAGAGACCCAGTACTTC.

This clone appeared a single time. CDR3 DNA sequence: TGCGCCAGCAGCGATGGACAGGGAGGGGGCACAGATACGCAGTATTTT. As protein: CASSDGQGGGTDTQYF. The chain is built from TRBV5-1 and TRBJ2-3; possible D gene TRBD1, 8 bases. V was shortened by 4 bases and J by 1 base, with 16 bases between the two germline ends. The CDR3 runs 16 residues. CDR1 and CDR2 from the germline V gene are SGHRS and YFSETQ.

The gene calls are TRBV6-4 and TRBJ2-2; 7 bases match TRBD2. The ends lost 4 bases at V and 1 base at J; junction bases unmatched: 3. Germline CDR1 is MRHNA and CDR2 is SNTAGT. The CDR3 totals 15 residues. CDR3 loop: CASSGIAGNTGELFF. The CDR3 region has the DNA TGTGCCAGCAGTGGGATAGCGGGGAACACCGGGGAGCTGTTTTTT.

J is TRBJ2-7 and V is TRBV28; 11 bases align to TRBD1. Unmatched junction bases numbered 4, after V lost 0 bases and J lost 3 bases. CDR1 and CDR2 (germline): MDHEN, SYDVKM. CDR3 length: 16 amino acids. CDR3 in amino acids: CASSLWGTGGLYEQYF. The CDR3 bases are TGTGCCAGCAGTTTATGGGGGACAGGGGGTCTCTACGAGCAGTACTTC.

The CDR3 DNA is TGCGCCAGCAGCGCCCGAAACCTTGATGGCTACACCTTC. Amino acid sequence: CASSARNLDGYTF. The rearrangement links TRBV5-1 to TRBJ1-2; no definite D call. Germline loops: CDR1 SGHRS, CDR2 YFSETQ. Trimming pared 4 bases from V and 6 bases from J, leaving 13 bases between. CDR3 length equals 13 residues.

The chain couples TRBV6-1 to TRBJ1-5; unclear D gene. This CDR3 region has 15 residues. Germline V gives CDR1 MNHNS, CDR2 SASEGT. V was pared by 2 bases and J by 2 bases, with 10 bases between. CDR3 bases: TGTGCCAGCAGTGAAACGCGGGCAGGCAATCAGCCCCAGCATTTT. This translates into CASSETRAGNQPQHF.

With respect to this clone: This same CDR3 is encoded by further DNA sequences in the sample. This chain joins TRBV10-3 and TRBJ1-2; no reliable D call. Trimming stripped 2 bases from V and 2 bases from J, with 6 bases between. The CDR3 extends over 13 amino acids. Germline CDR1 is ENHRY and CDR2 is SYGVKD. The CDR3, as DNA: TGTGCCATCAGTGAGACTGCCAACTATGGCTACACCTTC. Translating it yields CAISETANYGYTF.